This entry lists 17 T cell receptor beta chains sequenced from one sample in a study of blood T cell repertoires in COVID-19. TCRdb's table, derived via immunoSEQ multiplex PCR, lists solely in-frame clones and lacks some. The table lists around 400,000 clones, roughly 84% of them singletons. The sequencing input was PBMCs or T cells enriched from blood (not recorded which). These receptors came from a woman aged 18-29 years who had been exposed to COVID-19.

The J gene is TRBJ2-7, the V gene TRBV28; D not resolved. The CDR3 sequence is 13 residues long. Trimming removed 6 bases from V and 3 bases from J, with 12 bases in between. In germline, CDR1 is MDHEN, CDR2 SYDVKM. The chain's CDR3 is CASSPHRNYEQYF. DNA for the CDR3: TGTGCCAGCAGCCCCCACAGAAACTACGAGCAGTACTTC.

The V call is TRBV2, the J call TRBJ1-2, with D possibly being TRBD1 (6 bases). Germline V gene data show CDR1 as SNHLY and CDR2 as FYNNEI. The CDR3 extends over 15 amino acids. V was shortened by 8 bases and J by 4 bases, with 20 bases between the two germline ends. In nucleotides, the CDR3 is TGTGCCAGCCTATCCGCCCCAGGGGCCGGCTATGGCTACACCTTC. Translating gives CASLSAPGAGYGYTF.

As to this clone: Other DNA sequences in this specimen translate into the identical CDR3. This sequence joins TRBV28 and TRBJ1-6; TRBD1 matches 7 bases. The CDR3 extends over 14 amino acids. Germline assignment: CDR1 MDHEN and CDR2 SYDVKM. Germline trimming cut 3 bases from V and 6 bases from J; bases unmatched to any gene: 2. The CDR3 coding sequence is TGTGCCAGCAGTTTGACAGGGAGTAATTCACCCCTCCACTTT. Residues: CASSLTGSNSPLHF.

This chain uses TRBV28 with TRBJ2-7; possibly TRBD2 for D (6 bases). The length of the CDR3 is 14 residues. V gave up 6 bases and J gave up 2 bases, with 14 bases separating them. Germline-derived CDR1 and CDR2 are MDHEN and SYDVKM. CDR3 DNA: TGTGCCAGCAGCCGCCCGGCGGGAACCTACGAGCAGTACTTC. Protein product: CASSRPAGTYEQYF.

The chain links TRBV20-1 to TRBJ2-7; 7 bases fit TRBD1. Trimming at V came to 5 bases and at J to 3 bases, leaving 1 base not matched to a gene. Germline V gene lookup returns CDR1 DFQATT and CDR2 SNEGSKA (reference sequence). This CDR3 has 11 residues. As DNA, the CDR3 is TGCAGTGCTCCAGGGGGCTACGAGCAGTACTTC. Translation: CSAPGGYEQYF.

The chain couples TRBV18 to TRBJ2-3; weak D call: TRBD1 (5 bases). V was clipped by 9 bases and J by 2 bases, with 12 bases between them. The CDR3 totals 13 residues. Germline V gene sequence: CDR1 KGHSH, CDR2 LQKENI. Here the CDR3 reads CASLGHFTDTQYF. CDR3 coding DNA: TGTGCCAGTCTCGGACACTTCACAGATACGCAGTATTTT.

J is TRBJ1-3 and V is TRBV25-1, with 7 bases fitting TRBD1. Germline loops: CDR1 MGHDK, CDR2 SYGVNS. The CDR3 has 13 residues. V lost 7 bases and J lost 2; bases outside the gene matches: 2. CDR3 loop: CASTGTAGNTIYF. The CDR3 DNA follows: TGTGCCAGCACCGGGACAGCTGGAAACACCATATATTTT. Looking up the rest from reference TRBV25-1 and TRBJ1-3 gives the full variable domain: EADIYQTPRYLVIGTGKKITLECSQTMGHDKMYWYQQDPGMELHLIHYSYGVNSTEKGDLSSESTVSRIRTEHFPLTLESARPSHTSQYLCASTGTAGNTIYFGEGSWLTVV.

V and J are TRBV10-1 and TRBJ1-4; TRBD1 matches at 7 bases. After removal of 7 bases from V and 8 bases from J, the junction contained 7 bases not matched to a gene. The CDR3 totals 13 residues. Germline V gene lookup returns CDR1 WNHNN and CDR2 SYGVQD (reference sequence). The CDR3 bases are TGCGCCAGCACTGGACAGGTGGGAGAAAAACTGTTTTTT. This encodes CASTGQVGEKLFF.

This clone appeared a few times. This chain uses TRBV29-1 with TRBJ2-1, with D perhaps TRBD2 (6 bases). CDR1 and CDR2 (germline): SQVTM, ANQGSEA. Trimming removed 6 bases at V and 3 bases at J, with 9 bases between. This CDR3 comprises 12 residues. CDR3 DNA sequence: TGCAGCGTAAGGACTAACTACAATGAGCAGTTCTTC. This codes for CSVRTNYNEQFF.

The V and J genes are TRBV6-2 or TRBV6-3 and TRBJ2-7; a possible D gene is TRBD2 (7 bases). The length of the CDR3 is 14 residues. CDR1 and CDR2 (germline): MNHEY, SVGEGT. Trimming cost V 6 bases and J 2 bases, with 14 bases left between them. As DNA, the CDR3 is TGTGCCAGCAGCTATGCGGGGGCAGCCTACGAGCAGTACTTC. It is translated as CASSYAGAAYEQYF.

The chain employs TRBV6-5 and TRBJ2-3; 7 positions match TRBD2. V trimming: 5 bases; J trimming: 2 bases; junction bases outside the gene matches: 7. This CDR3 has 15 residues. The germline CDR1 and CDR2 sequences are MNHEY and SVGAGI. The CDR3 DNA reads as TGTGCCAGCAGTCTCCGGGACTACTACACAGATACGCAGTATTTT. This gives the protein CASSLRDYYTDTQYF.

The CDR3, as DNA: TGTGCCAGCAGCGATACGGACAGGGGTAGGAACACTGAAGCTTTCTTT. Amino acid sequence: CASSDTDRGRNTEAFF. The chain couples TRBV28 to TRBJ1-1; 9 bases match TRBD1. This CDR3 contains 16 residues. Trimming cost V 6 bases and J 1 base; bases outside gene matches: 9. Germline values: CDR1 MDHEN, CDR2 SYDVKM.

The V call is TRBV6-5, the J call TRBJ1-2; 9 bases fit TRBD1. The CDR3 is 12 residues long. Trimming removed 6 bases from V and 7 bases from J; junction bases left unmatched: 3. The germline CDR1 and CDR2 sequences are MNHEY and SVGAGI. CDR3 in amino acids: CASRDRGSGYTF. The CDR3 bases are TGTGCCAGCAGGGACAGGGGCAGTGGCTACACCTTC.

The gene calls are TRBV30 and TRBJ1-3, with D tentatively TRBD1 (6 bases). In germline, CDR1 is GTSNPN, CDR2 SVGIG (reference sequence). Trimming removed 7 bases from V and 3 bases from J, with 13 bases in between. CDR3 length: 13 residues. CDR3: CASEGHLGNTIYF. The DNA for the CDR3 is TGTGCCTCAGAGGGACACCTTGGAAACACCATATATTTT.

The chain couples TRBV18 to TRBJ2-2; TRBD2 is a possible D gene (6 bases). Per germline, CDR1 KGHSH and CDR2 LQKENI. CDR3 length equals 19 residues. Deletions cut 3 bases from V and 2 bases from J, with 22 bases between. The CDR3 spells CASSPNRSSQGLNTGELFF. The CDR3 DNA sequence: TGTGCCAGCTCACCGAATCGATCGTCTCAGGGACTTAACACCGGGGAGCTGTTTTTT.

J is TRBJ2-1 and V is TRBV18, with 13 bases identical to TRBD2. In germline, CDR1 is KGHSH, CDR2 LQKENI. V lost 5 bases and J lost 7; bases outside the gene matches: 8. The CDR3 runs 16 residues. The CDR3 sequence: CASSSGLAGALNEQFF. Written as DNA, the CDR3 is TGTGCCAGCTCAAGTGGACTAGCGGGAGCTCTTAATGAGCAGTTCTTC.

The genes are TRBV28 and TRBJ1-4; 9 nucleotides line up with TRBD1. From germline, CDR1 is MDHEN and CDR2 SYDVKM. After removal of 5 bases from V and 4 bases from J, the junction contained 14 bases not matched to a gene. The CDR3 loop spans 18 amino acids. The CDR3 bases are TGTGCCAGCAGTCCGGGACAGGGAACGCTGTGGCTTAATGAAAAACTGTTTTTT. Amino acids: CASSPGQGTLWLNEKLFF.